This record concerns one T cell receptor beta chain sequence. No antigen is known for it. The sample belongs to a study of beta chain features in type 1 diabetes. Study conclusions and caveats: Among type 1 diabetes patients, VDJ junctions had fewer insertions and more deletions. Shorter templates might be favored by PCR, equally in patients and controls.

This CDR3 is 13 amino acids long. V was trimmed by 9 bases and J by 1 base, leaving 12 bases between them. Germline values: CDR1 LGHNT, CDR2 FRNRAP. What was sequenced were expressed TCRB transcripts, since all of the isolated RNA had been reverse transcribed. Deep immunoSEQ sequencing covered naive, central memory and regulatory T cell samples. The assay was immunoSEQ multiplex PCR, and TCRdb's table has in-frame clones only and misses some. Here the sample spans some 400,000 clones, around 16% being singletons. Cells sorted by CD45RO/CCR7/CD25/CD127/CD95/CD27 comprised CD4+ naive, central memory, regulatory and stem cell-like memory cells.

This sequence joins TRBV12-5 and TRBJ2-5; maybe TRBD1 (6 bases). The TCR comes from a young woman in good health. The material sequenced was naive CD4+ T cells from blood. CDR3: CASRRQAQETQYF. In DNA form, the CDR3 reads TGTGCTAGCAGACGACAGGCCCAAGAGACCCAGTACTTC. Looking up the rest from reference TRBV12-5 and TRBJ2-5 gives the full variable domain: DARVTQTPRHKVTEMGQEVTMRCQPILGHNTVFWYRQTMMQGLELLAYFRNRAPLDDSGMPKDRFSAEMPDATLATLKIQPSEPRDSAVYFCASRRQAQETQYFGPGTRLLVL.